This TCR beta chain was recovered during a study of blood T cells in healthy people across ages. General observations from the study: Roughly linear declines in TCR beta diversity per million T cells occurred with age.

A second roughly 6 to 12 cycle PCR used barcoded and J-beta primers. MiXCR, applied by TCRdb to the 5' RACE reads, yields one record per CDR3 protein. The sample yields about 840,000 distinct CDR3 sequences, about 28% seen once. About this clonotype: Its antigen is as yet unknown.

The ends were cut back, 1 base at V and 5 bases at J, with 15 bases in the middle. The CDR3 has 16 amino acids. Germline-derived CDR1 and CDR2 are LNHDA and SQIVND (reference sequence). The data were also submitted as part of a second study, on T cells of mothers and their children.

The origin of this receptor is a woman aged 40 to 50 in good health. The sample comprised blood. The chain recombines TRBV19 with TRBJ2-1, with D possibly being TRBD1 (5 bases). Here the CDR3 DNA reads TGTGCCAGTAGTATAGCGTGGGGCCTTACCAACAATGAGCAGTTCTTC. Its translation: CASSIAWGLTNNEQFF.